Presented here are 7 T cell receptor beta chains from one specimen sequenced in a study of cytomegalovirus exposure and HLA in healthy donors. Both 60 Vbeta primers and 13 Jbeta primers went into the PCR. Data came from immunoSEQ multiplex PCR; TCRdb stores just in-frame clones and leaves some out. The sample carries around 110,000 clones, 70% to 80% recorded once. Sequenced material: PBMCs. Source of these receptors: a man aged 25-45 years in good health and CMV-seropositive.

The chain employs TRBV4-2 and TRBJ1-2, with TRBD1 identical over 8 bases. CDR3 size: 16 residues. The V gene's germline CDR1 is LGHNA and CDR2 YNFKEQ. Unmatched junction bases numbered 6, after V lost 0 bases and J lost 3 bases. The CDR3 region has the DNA TGTGCCAGCAGCCAAGATTCGGCAGGGGGCTACTATGGCTACACCTTC. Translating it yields CASSQDSAGGYYGYTF.

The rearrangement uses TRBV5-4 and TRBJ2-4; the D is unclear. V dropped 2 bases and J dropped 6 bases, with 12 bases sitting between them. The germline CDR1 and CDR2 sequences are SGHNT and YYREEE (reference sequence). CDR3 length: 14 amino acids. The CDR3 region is CASSFGGLRNIQYF. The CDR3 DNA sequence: TGTGCCAGCAGCTTCGGCGGTCTCCGAAACATTCAGTACTTC. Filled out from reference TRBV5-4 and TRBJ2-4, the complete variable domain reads ETGVTQSPTHLIKTRGQQVTLRCSSQSGHNTVSWYQQALGQGPQFIFQYYREEENGRGNFPPRFSGLQFPNYSSELNVNALELDDSALYLCASSFGGLRNIQYFGAGTRLSVL.

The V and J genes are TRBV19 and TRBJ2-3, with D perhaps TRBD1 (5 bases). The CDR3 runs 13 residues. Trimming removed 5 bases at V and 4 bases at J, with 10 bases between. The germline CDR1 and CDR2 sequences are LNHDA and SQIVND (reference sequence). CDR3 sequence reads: CASSLQGPDTQYF. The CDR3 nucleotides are TGTGCCAGTAGTCTCCAGGGCCCAGATACGCAGTATTTT.

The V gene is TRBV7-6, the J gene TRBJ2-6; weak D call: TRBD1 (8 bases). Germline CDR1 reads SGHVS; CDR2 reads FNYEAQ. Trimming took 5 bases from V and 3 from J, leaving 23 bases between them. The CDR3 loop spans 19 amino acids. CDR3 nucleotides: TGTGCCAGCAGCCGTCAGGGGGCGGGAGAAACGGGTGGGGCCAACGTCCTGACTTTC. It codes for CASSRQGAGETGGANVLTF.

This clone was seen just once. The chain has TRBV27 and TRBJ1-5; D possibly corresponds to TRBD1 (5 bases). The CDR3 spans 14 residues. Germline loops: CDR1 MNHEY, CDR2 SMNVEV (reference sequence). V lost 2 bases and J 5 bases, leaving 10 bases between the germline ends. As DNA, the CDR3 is TGTGCCAGCAGTTTAGGAAACAGGTATCAGCCCCAGCATTTT. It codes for CASSLGNRYQPQHF.

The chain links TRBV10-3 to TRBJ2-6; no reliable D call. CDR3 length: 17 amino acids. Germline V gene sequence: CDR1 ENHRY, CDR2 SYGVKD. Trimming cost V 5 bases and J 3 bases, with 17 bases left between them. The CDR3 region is CAISPSSPGGGANVLTF. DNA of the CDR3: TGTGCCATCAGTCCGTCCTCCCCGGGTGGTGGGGCCAACGTCCTGACTTTC.

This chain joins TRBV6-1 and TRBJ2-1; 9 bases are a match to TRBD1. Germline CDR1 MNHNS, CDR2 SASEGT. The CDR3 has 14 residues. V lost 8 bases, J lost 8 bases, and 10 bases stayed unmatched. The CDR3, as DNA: TGTGCCAGCCTGCGGGACAGGGTCTTCGATGAGCAGTTCTTC. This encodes CASLRDRVFDEQFF.